This T cell receptor beta chain was sequenced during a study of shared clonotypes between healthy human individuals. V was trimmed by 1 base and J by 2 bases, leaving 23 bases between them. Germline loops: CDR1 SGHDN, CDR2 FVKESK. This CDR3 is built from 19 residues. Here immunoSEQ multiplex PCR was the method, and the copy in TCRdb shows in-frame clones only, minus some. Of under 350,000 clones in the sample, roughly 84% are singletons; the top ten hold under 20%. The chain couples TRBV14 to TRBJ2-5, with D perhaps matching TRBD1 (5 bases). The sample consisted of memory CD8+ T cells sorted from blood. Stated subset: CD45RO+ cells pooled with CCR7-negative TemRA cells. The TCR was taken from a man aged 18-30 years in good health. The CDR3 bases are TGTGCCAGCAGCCAAGCCTCAGGAAGACGGACAAACCCTCAAGAGACCCAGTACTTC. Protein: CASSQASGRRTNPQETQYF. The entire variable domain, with the rest obtained from reference TRBV14 and TRBJ2-5, is as follows: EAGVTQFPSHSVIEKGQTVTLRCDPISGHDNLYWYRRVMGKEIKFLLHFVKESKQDESGMPNNRFLAERTGGTYSTLKVQPAELEDSGVYFCASSQASGRRTNPQETQYFGPGTRLLVL.